The 11 T cell receptor beta chains given below trace back to one sample, sequenced in a study of T cell responses to AZD1222 COVID-19 vaccine (dated by TCRdb to about 2021). Library method: the immunoSEQ multiplex PCR assay. Not all clones reach the TCRdb copy of this immuneACCESS table, which keeps in-frame sequences only. Checked studies attribute under half of the gap to unresolved V genes and leave the rest unexplained. This sample comprises roughly 130,000 clones, 80% to 90% of them detected only once. Of the sample, about 19% falls within the top ten clones. The meaning of the sample's time point label: baseline before first vaccination. The sample's treatment or condition label, in plain terms: meningococcal conjugate vaccine given as trial control. The specimen was peripheral blood, collected on day 0 of MenACWY control vaccination. These receptors came from an adult in good health.

The V and J genes are TRBV6-5 and TRBJ2-7; either TRBD1 or TRBD2 may supply D (5 bases each). Trimming left V 2 bases short and J 1 base short, with 9 bases between. The CDR3 runs 14 residues. Germline CDR1 and CDR2: MNHEY and SVGAGI. The CDR3 nucleotides are TGTGCCAGCAGTTACCGGGACCGTTCCTACGAGCAGTACTTC. It translates to CASSYRDRSYEQYF.

This clone has just one count. This chain links TRBV7-9 with TRBJ1-1, with unresolved D. Germline V gene lookup returns CDR1 SEHNR and CDR2 FQNEAQ (reference sequence). There are 14 residues in the CDR3. Trimming stripped 0 bases from V and 11 bases from J, with 16 bases between. The CDR3 loop is CASSLAGRNPVAFF. The CDR3, as DNA: TGTGCCAGCAGCTTAGCAGGAAGGAACCCAGTCGCTTTCTTT.

V gene TRBV24-1 combines with J gene TRBJ1-2; perhaps TRBD1 as D (5 bases). From germline, CDR1 is KGHDR and CDR2 SFDVKD. There are 12 residues in the CDR3. The V gene lost 5 bases and the J gene lost 8 bases, with 11 bases spanning the gap. The CDR3 is CATSVSGKGYTF. The CDR3 coding sequence is TGTGCCACCAGTGTTTCAGGGAAAGGCTACACCTTC.

The V and J genes are TRBV5-5 and TRBJ1-1; D is perhaps TRBD1 (6 bases). Germline CDR1 reads SGHKS; CDR2 reads YYEKEE (reference sequence). The CDR3 spans 15 residues. With 0 bases removed from V and 1 base from J, the gap between germline ends came to 10 bases. The DNA of the CDR3 is TGTGCCAGCAGCTTGGCTGGACAGAAGAACACTGAAGCTTTCTTT. Protein product: CASSLAGQKNTEAFF.

V gene TRBV9 combines with J gene TRBJ1-5, with unresolved D. Germline-derived CDR1 and CDR2 are SGDLS and YYNGEE. V shed 4 bases and J shed 0 bases, with 8 bases lying between them. The CDR3 consists of 14 residues. In DNA form, the CDR3 reads TGTGCCAGCAGCCGGCTCGATAGCAATCAGCCCCAGCATTTT. The encoded protein is CASSRLDSNQPQHF.

This rearrangement joins TRBV28 to TRBJ2-1; 10 bases are shared with TRBD2. V lost 8 bases, J lost 9 bases, and 4 bases stayed unmatched. CDR3 length: 12 amino acids. Looked up from germline, CDR1 is MDHEN and CDR2 is SYDVKM. The CDR3 is CASPSGSGEQFF. CDR3 sequence (DNA): TGTGCCAGCCCTAGCGGGAGTGGTGAGCAGTTCTTC. Combining the CDR3 with reference TRBV28 and TRBJ2-1 gives the whole variable domain DVKVTQSSRYLVKRTGEKVFLECVQDMDHENMFWYRQDPGLGLRLIYFSYDVKMKEKGDIPEGYSVSREKKERFSLILESASTNQTSMYLCASPSGSGEQFFGPGTRLTVL.

This sequence joins TRBV15 and TRBJ2-1; 15 bases line up with TRBD2. The CDR3 spans 15 residues. Germline-derived CDR1 and CDR2 are LNHNV and YYDKDF (reference sequence). Unmatched junction bases numbered 4, after V lost 5 bases and J lost 8 bases. CDR3 in DNA: TGTGCCACCAGCCGGACTAGCGGGAGGGCCGATGAGCAGTTCTTC. Encoded protein: CATSRTSGRADEQFF.

J is TRBJ2-7 and V is TRBV5-1; 12 bases are shared with TRBD2. Germline V lookup: CDR1 SGHRS, CDR2 YFSETQ. The CDR3 length is 15 residues. V was clipped by 4 bases and J by 7 bases; unmatched bases: 9. The CDR3 DNA sequence: TGCGCCAGCAGCCCGCAGGCTAGCGGGAGGGGAGAGCAGTACTTC. It codes for CASSPQASGRGEQYF.

CDR3 DNA: TGTGCCAGCAGCTTTCAAACAGGTGCCACCTACGAGCAGTACTTC. Protein sequence: CASSFQTGATYEQYF. This rearrangement joins TRBV7-3 to TRBJ2-7; D is perhaps TRBD1 (5 bases). Germline CDR1 and CDR2: SGHTA and FQGTGA. Trimming took 3 bases from V and 2 from J, leaving 14 bases between them. CDR3 size: 15 residues. The complete variable domain, with remaining parts taken from reference TRBV7-3 and TRBJ2-7, reads GAGVSQTPSNKVTEKGKYVELRCDPISGHTALYWYRQSLGQGPEFLIYFQGTGAADDSGLPNDRFFAVRPEGSVSTLKIQRTERGDSAVYLCASSFQTGATYEQYFGPGTRLTVT.

The chain joins TRBV19 to TRBJ1-1; D is uncertain. The CDR3 is 16 amino acids. V was trimmed by 10 bases and J by 0 bases, leaving 21 bases between them. Germline V lookup: CDR1 LNHDA, CDR2 SQIVND (reference sequence). This chain's CDR3 is CATVQDPGPMNTEAFF. For the CDR3, the DNA is TGTGCCACCGTCCAAGACCCAGGACCGATGAACACTGAAGCTTTCTTT.

The chain uses TRBV5-1 and TRBJ1-5, with D perhaps matching TRBD1 (6 bases). The V gene's germline CDR1 is SGHRS and CDR2 YFSETQ. Trimming removed 5 bases at V and 0 bases at J, with 12 bases between. The CDR3 runs 15 residues. The CDR3 protein is CASSYGQYSNQPQHF. The CDR3 DNA is TGCGCCAGCAGTTATGGACAGTATAGCAATCAGCCCCAGCATTTT.